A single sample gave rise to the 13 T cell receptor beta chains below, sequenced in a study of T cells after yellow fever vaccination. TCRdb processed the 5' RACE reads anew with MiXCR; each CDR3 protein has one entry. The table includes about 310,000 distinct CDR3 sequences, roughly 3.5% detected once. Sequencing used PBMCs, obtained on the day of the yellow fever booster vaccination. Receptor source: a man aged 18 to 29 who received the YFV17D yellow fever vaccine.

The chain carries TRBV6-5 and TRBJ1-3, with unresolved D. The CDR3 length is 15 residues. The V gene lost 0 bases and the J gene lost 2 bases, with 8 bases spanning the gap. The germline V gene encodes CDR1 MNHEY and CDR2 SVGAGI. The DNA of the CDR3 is TGTGCCAGCAGTTACTCGGCGGGGACTGGAAACACCATATATTTT. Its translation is CASSYSAGTGNTIYF.

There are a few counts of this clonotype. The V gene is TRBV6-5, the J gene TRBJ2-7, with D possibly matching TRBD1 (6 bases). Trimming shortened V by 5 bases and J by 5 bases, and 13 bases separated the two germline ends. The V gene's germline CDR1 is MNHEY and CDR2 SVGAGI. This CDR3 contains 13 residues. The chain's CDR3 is CASSQDRYNEQYF. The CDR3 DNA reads TGTGCCAGCAGTCAAGACAGGTACAACGAGCAGTACTTC.

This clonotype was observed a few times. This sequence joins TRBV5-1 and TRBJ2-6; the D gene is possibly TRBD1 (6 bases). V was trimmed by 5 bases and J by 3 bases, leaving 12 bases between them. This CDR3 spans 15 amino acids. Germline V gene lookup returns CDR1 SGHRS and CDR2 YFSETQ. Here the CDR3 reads CASSDPQGGANVLTF. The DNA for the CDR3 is TGCGCCAGCAGTGACCCACAGGGTGGGGCCAACGTCCTGACTTTC.

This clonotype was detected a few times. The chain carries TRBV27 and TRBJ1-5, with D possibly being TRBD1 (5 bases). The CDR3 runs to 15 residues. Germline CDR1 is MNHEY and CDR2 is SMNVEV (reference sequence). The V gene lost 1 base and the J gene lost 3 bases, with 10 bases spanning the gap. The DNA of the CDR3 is TGTGCCAGCAGTTTATTTGAGGGGAACAATCAGCCCCAGCATTTT. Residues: CASSLFEGNNQPQHF.

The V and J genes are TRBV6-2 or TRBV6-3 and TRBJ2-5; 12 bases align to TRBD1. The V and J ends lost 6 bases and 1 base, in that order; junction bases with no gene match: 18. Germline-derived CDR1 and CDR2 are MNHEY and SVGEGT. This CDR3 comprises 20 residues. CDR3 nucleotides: TGTGCCAGCAGGCGAACTCCCGGGACAGGGGGCGCGACCCCCCAAGAGACCCAGTACTTC. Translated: CASRRTPGTGGATPQETQYF.

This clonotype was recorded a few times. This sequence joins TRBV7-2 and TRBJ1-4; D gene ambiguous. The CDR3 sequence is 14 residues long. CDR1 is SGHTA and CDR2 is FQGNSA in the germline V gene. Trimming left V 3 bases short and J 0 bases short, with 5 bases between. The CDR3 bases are TGTGCCAGCAGCTTCGGACCAACTAATGAAAAACTGTTTTTT. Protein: CASSFGPTNEKLFF.

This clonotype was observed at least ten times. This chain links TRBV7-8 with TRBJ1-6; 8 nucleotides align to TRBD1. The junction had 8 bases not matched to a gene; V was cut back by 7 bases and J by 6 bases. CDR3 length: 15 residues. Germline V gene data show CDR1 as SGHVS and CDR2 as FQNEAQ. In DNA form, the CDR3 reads TGTGCCAGCACCGACCGGACAGGGACTAATTCACCCCTCCACTTT. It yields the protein CASTDRTGTNSPLHF.

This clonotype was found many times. The CDR3 nucleotides are TGTGCCAGCAGTTACCCGGGGACCGGGACAGGGAGAGAGACCCAGTACTTC. As protein: CASSYPGTGTGRETQYF. The V call is TRBV6-2 or TRBV6-3, the J call TRBJ2-5; 9 nucleotides line up with TRBD1. Germline V lookup: CDR1 MNHEY, CDR2 SVGEGT. Trimming took 2 bases from V and 4 from J; bases not matched to a gene: 11. The CDR3 totals 17 residues.

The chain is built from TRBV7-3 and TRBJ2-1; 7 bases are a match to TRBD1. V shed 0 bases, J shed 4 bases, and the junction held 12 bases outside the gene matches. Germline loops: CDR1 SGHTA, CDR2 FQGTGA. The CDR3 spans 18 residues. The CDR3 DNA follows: TGTGCCAGCAGCTTAACGACAGGGACCCCTGGTTTTTACAATGAGCAGTTCTTC. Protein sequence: CASSLTTGTPGFYNEQFF.

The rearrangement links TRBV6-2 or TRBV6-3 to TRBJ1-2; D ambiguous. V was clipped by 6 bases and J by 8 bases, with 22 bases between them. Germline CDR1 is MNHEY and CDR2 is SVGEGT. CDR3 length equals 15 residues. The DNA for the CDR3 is TGTGCCAGCAGCGTCAACGAGGCGGATCGGGCAGGCTACACCTTC. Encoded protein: CASSVNEADRAGYTF.

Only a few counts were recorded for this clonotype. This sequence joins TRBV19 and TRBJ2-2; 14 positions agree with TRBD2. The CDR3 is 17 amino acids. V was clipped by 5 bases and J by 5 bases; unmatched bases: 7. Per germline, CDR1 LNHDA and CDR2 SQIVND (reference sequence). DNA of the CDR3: TGTGCCAGTAGTTGGAGACTAGCGGGGGGGCGGACCGGGGAGCTGTTTTTT. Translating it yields CASSWRLAGGRTGELFF.

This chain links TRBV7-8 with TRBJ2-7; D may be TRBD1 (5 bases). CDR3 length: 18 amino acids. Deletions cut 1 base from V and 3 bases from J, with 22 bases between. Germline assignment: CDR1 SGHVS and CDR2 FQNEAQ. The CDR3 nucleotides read TGTGCCAGCAGCTTAGAGGCAGGGTACTCTGGGTTCTACTACGAGCAGTACGTC. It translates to CASSLEAGYSGFYYEQYV.

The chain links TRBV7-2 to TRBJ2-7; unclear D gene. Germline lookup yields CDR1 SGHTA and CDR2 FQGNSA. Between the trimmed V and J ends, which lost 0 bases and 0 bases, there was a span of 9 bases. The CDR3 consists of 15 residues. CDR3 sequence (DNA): TGTGCCAGCAGCTTAGCGCTAGGGTCCTCCTACGAGCAGTACTTC. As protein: CASSLALGSSYEQYF.